This T cell receptor beta chain was recorded in a study of cytomegalovirus exposure and HLA in healthy donors. Amplification used 60 Vbeta primers and 13 Jbeta primers. Repertoires were generated with immunoSEQ multiplex PCR, while TCRdb's copy carries only in-frame clones and drops some. The table has over 100,000 clones, roughly 71% seen once. General study points: A prior analysis recorded that most TCR beta V segments were productive about 87% or about 30% of the time. Roughly 170 TCR beta chains were listed as cytomegalovirus-associated. After further analysis at a later stage, roughly 15,000 TCR beta sequences were associated with HLA alleles at 0.05 false discovery rate.

Losses at the gene ends were 3 bases for V and 8 bases for J; bases not matched to a gene: 4. Germline V gene sequence: CDR1 SGDLS, CDR2 YYNGEE. The CDR3 sequence is 14 residues long. Details on this clone: What it recognizes is unknown.

Unrecorded immune exposures were likely, despite nominal health at sampling. This clonotype was sampled from a woman in her 70s in good health and CMV-seropositive. The V and J genes are TRBV9 and TRBJ1-6; 8 bases align to TRBD1. The sequencing input was PBMCs. As DNA, the CDR3 is TGTGCCAGCAGCGGGACAGGGTTGCATTCACCCCTCCACTTT. It translates to CASSGTGLHSPLHF.